This passage covers 15 T cell receptor beta chains from one sample sequenced in a study of T cell responses to AZD1222 COVID-19 vaccine. Measured with immunoSEQ multiplex PCR; TCRdb has only the in-frame clones, and not every one. This sample yields some 150,000 clones, of which 75% to 90% are seen a single time; about 4% belongs to the top ten. The sample in question was peripheral blood, obtained on day 0 of MenACWY control vaccination. The source is an adult in good health.

This clone was detected only a few times. The rearrangement joins TRBV28 to TRBJ1-2; D gene unclear. In germline, CDR1 is MDHEN, CDR2 SYDVKM. Deletions cut 4 bases from V and 9 bases from J, with 15 bases between. The CDR3 has 13 amino acids. The CDR3 here is CASSSRGYGSYTF. The CDR3, as DNA: TGTGCCAGCAGTTCCCGGGGATACGGAAGCTACACCTTC.

The chain has TRBV28 and TRBJ2-3; TRBD2 matches 10 bases. The CDR3 contains 15 residues. Unmatched junction bases numbered 7, after V lost 6 bases and J lost 4 bases. In germline, CDR1 is MDHEN, CDR2 SYDVKM. The CDR3 here is CASSPPGTSADTQYF. The CDR3 coding sequence is TGTGCCAGCAGCCCCCCCGGGACTAGCGCAGATACGCAGTATTTT.

This rearrangement joins TRBV4-1 to TRBJ2-5; D may be TRBD1 (6 bases). Germline loops: CDR1 MGHRA, CDR2 YSYEKL. The CDR3 is made up of 14 amino acids. V gave up 1 base and J gave up 2 bases, with 8 bases separating them. In nucleotides, the CDR3 is TGCGCCAGCAGCCAAGTGACAGGTCAAGAGACCCAGTACTTC. The encoded protein is CASSQVTGQETQYF.

The chain couples TRBV4-1 to TRBJ1-2; 7 bases agree with TRBD1. After removal of 2 bases from V and 8 bases from J, the junction contained 11 bases not matched to a gene. This CDR3 comprises 15 residues. Germline V lookup: CDR1 MGHRA, CDR2 YSYEKL. The CDR3 sequence: CASSQNDRVLFGYTF. In nucleotides, the CDR3 is TGCGCCAGCAGCCAAAACGACAGGGTGCTATTCGGCTACACCTTC.

V gene TRBV19 combines with J gene TRBJ2-1, with TRBD2 matching 9 bases. This CDR3 contains 15 residues. Germline loops: CDR1 LNHDA, CDR2 SQIVND (reference sequence). J was trimmed by 8 bases and V by 7 bases; bases with no gene match: 12. The CDR3 reads CASTDYLAGKDEQFF. As DNA, the CDR3 is TGTGCCAGTACCGACTATCTAGCGGGGAAGGATGAGCAGTTCTTC.

This clone appeared once. This chain uses TRBV6-5 with TRBJ1-5; tentatively, D is TRBD1 (6 bases). Germline CDR1 and CDR2: MNHEY and SVGAGI. The CDR3 totals 14 residues. Trimming took off 2 bases at V and 7 bases at J, with 12 bases between the two ends. CDR3 region: CASSYRGFRQPQHF. The CDR3 DNA is TGTGCCAGCAGTTACAGGGGGTTTCGGCAGCCCCAGCATTTT.

The chain recombines TRBV18 with TRBJ1-5; D is ambiguous. The CDR3 spans 13 residues. V shed 9 bases and J shed 4 bases, with 13 bases lying between them. CDR1 is KGHSH and CDR2 is LQKENI in the germline V gene. In DNA, the CDR3 is TGTGCCAGTCGCAACAGCTTAAATCAGCCCCAGCATTTT. This codes for CASRNSLNQPQHF.

This clone was found a few times. The CDR3 nucleotides read TGTGCCAGCAGCCCGGACGGTGACGAGCAGTACTTC. This gives the protein CASSPDGDEQYF. V usage is TRBV11-2 and J usage is TRBJ2-7; D not resolved. Germline CDR1 reads SGHAT; CDR2 reads FQNNGV. Trimming stripped 5 bases from V and 5 bases from J, with 10 bases between. This CDR3 spans 12 amino acids.

The chain recombines TRBV4-1 with TRBJ1-2, with 7 bases lining up with TRBD1. The CDR3 is 15 residues long. J was trimmed by 4 bases and V by 6 bases; bases with no gene match: 11. Germline V lookup: CDR1 MGHRA, CDR2 YSYEKL. The CDR3 DNA follows: TGCGCCAGCAGTCCCGGACCCGGGACAGCCTATGGCTACACCTTC. Protein product: CASSPGPGTAYGYTF.

The chain joins TRBV11-2 to TRBJ1-6; D perhaps matches TRBD1 (5 bases). From germline, CDR1 is SGHAT and CDR2 FQNNGV. The CDR3 is 16 residues long. Trimming removed 6 bases from V and 4 bases from J, with 16 bases in between. CDR3 sequence reads: CASRNKRGSYNSPLHF. The CDR3 DNA reads as TGTGCCAGCAGAAATAAGAGGGGTTCGTATAATTCACCCCTCCACTTT. Drawing the rest from reference TRBV11-2 and TRBJ1-6, the complete variable domain is EAGVAQSPRYKIIEKRQSVAFWCNPISGHATLYWYQQILGQGPKLLIQFQNNGVVDDSQLPKDRFSAERLKGVDSTLKIQPAKLEDSAVYLCASRNKRGSYNSPLHFGNGTRLTVT.

The V call is TRBV18, the J call TRBJ1-1, with 8 bases aligning to TRBD1. From germline, CDR1 is KGHSH and CDR2 LQKENI. V gave up 1 base and J gave up 7 bases; unmatched junction bases: 11. The CDR3 has 16 amino acids. The CDR3 spells CASSPQGQGASSEAFF. CDR3 bases: TGTGCCAGCTCACCACAGGGCCAGGGGGCATCGAGTGAAGCTTTCTTT.

This chain links TRBV28 with TRBJ1-3, with D possibly TRBD1 on 5 matching bases. Trimming cost V 7 bases and J 3 bases, with 16 bases left between them. Germline V CDR1 and CDR2: MDHEN, SYDVKM. There are 15 residues in the CDR3. CDR3 sequence: CASTPWGGLGNTIYF. The CDR3 DNA follows: TGTGCCAGCACCCCCTGGGGGGGACTTGGAAACACCATATATTTT.

The CDR3 loop reads CASSIAGTLFRSGANVLTF. The CDR3 region has the DNA TGTGCCAGTAGTATAGCCGGGACCCTTTTCAGGTCTGGGGCCAACGTCCTGACTTTC. The chain employs TRBV19 and TRBJ2-6; D possibly matches TRBD1 or TRBD2 (5 bases each). Per the germline V gene, CDR1 is LNHDA and CDR2 is SQIVND (reference sequence). V lost 1 base to trimming and J lost 1 base, with 17 bases between them. The CDR3 is 19 residues long.

The chain carries TRBV29-1 and TRBJ2-3; 7 nucleotides agree with TRBD2. The V gene end was trimmed by 5 bases and the J gene end by 3 bases; junction bases not matched to a gene: 8. The CDR3 length is 14 residues. Looked up from germline, CDR1 is SQVTM and CDR2 is ANQGSEA. The CDR3 loop reads CSVSAGVLTDTQYF. CDR3 DNA: TGCAGCGTTTCGGCGGGGGTACTAACAGATACGCAGTATTTT.

This rearrangement joins TRBV19 to TRBJ1-5; maybe TRBD1 (5 bases). V was trimmed by 3 bases and J by 4 bases, leaving 19 bases between them. The length of the CDR3 is 17 residues. CDR1 and CDR2 from the germline V gene are LNHDA and SQIVND (reference sequence). Here the CDR3 reads CASSMGFRGVRNQPQHF. The CDR3 DNA follows: TGTGCCAGTAGTATGGGCTTCCGGGGGGTAAGGAATCAGCCCCAGCATTTT.